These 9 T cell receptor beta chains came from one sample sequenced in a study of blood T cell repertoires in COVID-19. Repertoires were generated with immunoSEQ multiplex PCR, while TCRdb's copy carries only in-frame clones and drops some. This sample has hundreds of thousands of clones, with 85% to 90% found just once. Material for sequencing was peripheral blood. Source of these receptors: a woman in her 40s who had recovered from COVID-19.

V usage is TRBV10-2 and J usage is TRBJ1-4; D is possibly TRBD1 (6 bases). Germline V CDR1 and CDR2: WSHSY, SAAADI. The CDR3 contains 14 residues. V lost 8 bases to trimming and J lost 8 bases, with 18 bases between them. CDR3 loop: CASGMGHASEKLFF. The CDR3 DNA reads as TGCGCCAGCGGTATGGGACACGCCTCGGAAAAACTGTTTTTT.

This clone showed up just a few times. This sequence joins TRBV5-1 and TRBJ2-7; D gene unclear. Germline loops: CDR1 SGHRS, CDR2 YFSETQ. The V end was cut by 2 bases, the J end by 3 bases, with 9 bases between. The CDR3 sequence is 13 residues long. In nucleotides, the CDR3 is TGCGCCAGCAGCTTTCTCCAGAACTACGAGCAGTACTTC. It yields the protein CASSFLQNYEQYF.

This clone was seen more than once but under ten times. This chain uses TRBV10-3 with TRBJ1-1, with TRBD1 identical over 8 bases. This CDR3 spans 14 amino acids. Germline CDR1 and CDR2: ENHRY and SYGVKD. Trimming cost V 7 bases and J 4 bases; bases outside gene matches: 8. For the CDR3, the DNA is TGTGCCATCACTGACAGGGGCGAGGCCACTGAAGCTTTCTTT. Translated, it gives CAITDRGEATEAFF.

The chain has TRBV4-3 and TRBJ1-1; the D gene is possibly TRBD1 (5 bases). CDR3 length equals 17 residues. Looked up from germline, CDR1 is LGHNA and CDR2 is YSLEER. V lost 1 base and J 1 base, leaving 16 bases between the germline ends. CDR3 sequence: CASSQAVGRLGNTEAFF. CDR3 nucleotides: TGCGCCAGCAGCCAAGCCGTGGGGCGCCTGGGGAACACTGAAGCTTTCTTT.

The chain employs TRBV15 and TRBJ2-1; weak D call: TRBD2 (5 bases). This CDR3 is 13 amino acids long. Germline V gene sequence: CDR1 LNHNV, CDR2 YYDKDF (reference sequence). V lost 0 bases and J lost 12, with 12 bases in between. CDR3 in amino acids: CATSRDLAEAQFF. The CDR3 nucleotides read TGTGCCACCAGCAGAGATCTAGCTGAGGCGCAGTTCTTC. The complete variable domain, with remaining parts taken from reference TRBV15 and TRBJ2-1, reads DAMVIQNPRYQVTQFGKPVTLSCSQTLNHNVMYWYQQKSSQAPKLLFHYYDKDFNNEADTPDNFQSRRPNTSFCFLDIRSPGLGDTAMYLCATSRDLAEAQFFGPGTRLTVL.

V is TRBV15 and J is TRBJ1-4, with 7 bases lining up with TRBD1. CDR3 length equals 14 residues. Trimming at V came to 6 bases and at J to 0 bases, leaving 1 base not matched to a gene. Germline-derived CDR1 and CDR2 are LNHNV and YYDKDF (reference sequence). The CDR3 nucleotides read TGTGCCACCAGGGGGACAGCAACTAATGAAAAACTGTTTTTT. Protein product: CATRGTATNEKLFF.

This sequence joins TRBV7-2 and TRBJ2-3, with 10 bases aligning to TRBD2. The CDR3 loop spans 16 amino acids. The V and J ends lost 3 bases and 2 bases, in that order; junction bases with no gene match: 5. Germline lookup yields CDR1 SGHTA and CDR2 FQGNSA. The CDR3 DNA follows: TGTGCCAGCAGCTTTTGGCTAGCGGGGGCCACAGATACGCAGTATTTT. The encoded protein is CASSFWLAGATDTQYF.

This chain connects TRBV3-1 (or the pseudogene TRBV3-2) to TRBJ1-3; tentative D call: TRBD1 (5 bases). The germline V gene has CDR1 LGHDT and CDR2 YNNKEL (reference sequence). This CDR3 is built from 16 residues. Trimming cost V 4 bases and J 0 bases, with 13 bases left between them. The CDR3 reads CASSLTGLFSGNTIYF. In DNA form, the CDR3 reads TGTGCCAGCAGCCTCACGGGACTCTTCTCTGGAAACACCATATATTTT.

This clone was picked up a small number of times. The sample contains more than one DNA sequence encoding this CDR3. The CDR3 nucleotides read TGCGCCAGCAGCTTAGGACAGGACAACACCGGGGAGCTGTTTTTT. Amino acid sequence: CASSLGQDNTGELFF. The rearrangement joins TRBV5-1 to TRBJ2-2; 7 bases line up with TRBD1. The germline V gene has CDR1 SGHRS and CDR2 YFSETQ. This CDR3 spans 15 amino acids. The junction had 3 bases not matched to a gene; V was cut back by 2 bases and J by 2 bases.